This T cell receptor beta chain is drawn from a study of T cells in Graves' hyperthyroidism and ophthalmopathy. Study findings and constraints: The authors' 13 V-J model separated ophthalmopathy from stable hyperthyroidism.

The germline V gene has CDR1 MGHRA and CDR2 YSYEKL. V shed 0 bases and J shed 4 bases, with 13 bases lying between them. The CDR3 runs to 17 residues. TCR beta CDR3 regions were amplified from RNA. An initial round of RT-PCR targeting the TCR CDR3 relied on the HTBI primer set. Via MiXCR, TCRdb re-called the multiplex PCR reads, giving one row per CDR3 protein. The sample yields roughly 700,000 distinct CDR3 sequences, 15% to 20% seen once. This clonotype was detected only a few times. Its cognate antigen is unknown. This sample holds PBMCs from 8 to 10 ml fresh peripheral blood. Specimen: blood. The V call is TRBV4-1, the J call TRBJ1-6; D is ambiguous. This TCR derives from a middle-aged man with Graves' hyperthyroidism. CDR3 in DNA: TGCGCCAGCAGCCAAGATTGGTACAGTCCTTATAATTCACCCCTCCACTTT. Translating gives CASSQDWYSPYNSPLHF.